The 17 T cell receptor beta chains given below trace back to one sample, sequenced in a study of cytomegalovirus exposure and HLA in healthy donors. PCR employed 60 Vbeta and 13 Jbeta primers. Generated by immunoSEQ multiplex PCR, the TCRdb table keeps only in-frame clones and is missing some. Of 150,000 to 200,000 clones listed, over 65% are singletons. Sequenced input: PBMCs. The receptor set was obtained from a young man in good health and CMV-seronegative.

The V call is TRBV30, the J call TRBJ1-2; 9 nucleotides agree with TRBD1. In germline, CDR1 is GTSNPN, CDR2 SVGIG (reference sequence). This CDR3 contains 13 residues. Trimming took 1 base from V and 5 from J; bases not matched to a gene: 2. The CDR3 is CAWSAGTGYGYTF. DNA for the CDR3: TGTGCCTGGAGTGCAGGGACAGGGTATGGCTACACCTTC.

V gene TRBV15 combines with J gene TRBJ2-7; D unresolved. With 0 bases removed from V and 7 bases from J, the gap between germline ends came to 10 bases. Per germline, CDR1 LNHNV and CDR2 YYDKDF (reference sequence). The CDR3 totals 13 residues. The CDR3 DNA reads TGTGCCACCAGCAGAGATCCGTATTTAGAGCAGTACTTC. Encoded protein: CATSRDPYLEQYF.

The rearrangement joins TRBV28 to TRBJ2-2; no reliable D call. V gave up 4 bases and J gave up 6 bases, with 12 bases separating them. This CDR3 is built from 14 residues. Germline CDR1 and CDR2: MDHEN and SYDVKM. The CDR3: CASSSPTRSGELFF. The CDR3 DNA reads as TGTGCCAGCAGTTCCCCCACTCGATCCGGGGAGCTGTTTTTT.

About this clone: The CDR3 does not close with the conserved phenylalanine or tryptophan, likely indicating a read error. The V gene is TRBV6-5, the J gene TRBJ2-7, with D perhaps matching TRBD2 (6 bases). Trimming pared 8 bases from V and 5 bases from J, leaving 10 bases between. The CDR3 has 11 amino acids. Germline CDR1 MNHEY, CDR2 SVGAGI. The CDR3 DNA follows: TGTGCCAGCCATACGGGGGACGAGCAGTACCTC. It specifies CASHTGDEQYL.

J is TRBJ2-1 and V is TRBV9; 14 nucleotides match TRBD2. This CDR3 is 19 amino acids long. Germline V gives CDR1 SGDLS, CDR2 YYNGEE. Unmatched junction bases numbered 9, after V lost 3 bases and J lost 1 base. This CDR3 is CASSASGTSGSRSYNEQFF. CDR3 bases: TGTGCCAGCAGCGCGTCTGGGACTAGCGGGAGTCGGTCCTACAATGAGCAGTTCTTC. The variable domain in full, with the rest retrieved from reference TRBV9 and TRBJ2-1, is DSGVTQTPKHLITATGQRVTLRCSPRSGDLSVYWYQQSLDQGLQFLIQYYNGEERAKGNILERFSAQQFPDLHSELNLSSLELGDSALYFCASSASGTSGSRSYNEQFFGPGTRLTVL.

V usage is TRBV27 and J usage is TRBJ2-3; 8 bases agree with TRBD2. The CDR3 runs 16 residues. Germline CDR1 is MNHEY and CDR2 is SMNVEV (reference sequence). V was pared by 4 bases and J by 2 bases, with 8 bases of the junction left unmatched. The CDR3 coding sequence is TGTGCCAGCAGTTCCTACGGGACTAGACACACAGATACGCAGTATTTT. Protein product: CASSSYGTRHTDTQYF.

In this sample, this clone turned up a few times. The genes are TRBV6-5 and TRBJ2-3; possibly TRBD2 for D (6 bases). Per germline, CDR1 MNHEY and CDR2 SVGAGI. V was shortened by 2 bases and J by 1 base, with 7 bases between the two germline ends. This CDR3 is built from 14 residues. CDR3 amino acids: CASSYPGGTDTQYF. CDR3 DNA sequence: TGTGCCAGCAGTTACCCGGGAGGCACAGATACGCAGTATTTT.

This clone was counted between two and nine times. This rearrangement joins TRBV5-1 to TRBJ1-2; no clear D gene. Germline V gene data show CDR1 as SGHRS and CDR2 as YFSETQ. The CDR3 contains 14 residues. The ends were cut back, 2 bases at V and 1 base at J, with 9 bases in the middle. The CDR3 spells CASSFDMFNYGYTF. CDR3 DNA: TGCGCCAGCAGCTTCGACATGTTTAACTATGGCTACACCTTC.

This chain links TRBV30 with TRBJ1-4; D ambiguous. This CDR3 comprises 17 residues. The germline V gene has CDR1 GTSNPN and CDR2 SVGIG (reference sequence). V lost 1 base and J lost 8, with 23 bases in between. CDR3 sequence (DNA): TGTGCCTGGAGTGACGCCAGGACCCATGCCGGGGTGGAAAAACTGTTTTTT. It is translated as CAWSDARTHAGVEKLFF.

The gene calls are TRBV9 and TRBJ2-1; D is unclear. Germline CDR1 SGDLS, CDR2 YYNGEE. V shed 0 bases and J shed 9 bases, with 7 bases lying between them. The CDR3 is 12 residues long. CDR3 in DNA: TGTGCCAGCAGCGTAGTGGGCTGTGAGCAGTTCTTC. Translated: CASSVVGCEQFF.

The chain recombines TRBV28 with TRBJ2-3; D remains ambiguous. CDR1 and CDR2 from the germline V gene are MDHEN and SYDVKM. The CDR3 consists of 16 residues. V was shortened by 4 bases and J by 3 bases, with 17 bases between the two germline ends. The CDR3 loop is CASSSPGWQTTDTQYF. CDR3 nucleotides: TGTGCCAGCAGTTCCCCCGGGTGGCAGACTACAGATACGCAGTATTTT.

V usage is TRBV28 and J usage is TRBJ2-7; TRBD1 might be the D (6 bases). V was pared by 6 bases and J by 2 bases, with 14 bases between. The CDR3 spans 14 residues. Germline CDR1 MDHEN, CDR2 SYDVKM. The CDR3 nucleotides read TGTGCCAGCAGCCCCCGGGCAGGGGCCTACGAGCAGTACTTC. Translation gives CASSPRAGAYEQYF.

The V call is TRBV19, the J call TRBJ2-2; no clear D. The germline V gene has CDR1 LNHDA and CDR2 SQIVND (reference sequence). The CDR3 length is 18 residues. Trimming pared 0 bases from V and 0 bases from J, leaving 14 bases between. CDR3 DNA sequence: TGTGCCAGTAGTATAGAAACGGCTGGAGCCGCGAACACCGGGGAGCTGTTTTTT. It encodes CASSIETAGAANTGELFF.

The CDR3 DNA sequence: TGTGCCAGCAGCCAGAAATTCGGGGACAGAAGGTTTTGTGGCTACACCTTC. As protein: CASSQKFGDRRFCGYTF. The chain combines TRBV14 with TRBJ1-2, with 7 positions matching TRBD1. The V gene's germline CDR1 is SGHDN and CDR2 FVKESK. The CDR3 is 17 amino acids. Trimming at V came to 3 bases and at J to 7 bases, leaving 17 bases not matched to a gene.

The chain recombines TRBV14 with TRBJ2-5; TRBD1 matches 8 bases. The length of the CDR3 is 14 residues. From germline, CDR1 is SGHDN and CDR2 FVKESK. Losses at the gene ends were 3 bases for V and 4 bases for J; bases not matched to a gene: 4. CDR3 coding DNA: TGTGCCAGCAGCCATAACAGGGGGTCAGAGACCCAGTACTTC. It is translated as CASSHNRGSETQYF.

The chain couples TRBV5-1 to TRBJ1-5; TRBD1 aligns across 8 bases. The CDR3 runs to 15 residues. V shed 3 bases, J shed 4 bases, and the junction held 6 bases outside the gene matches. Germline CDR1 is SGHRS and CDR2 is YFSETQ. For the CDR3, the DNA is TGCGCCAGCAGCTCTGATGGACAGGGAAATCAGCCCCAGCATTTT. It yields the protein CASSSDGQGNQPQHF. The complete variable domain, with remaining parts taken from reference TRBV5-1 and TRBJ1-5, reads KAGVTQTPRYLIKTRGQQVTLSCSPISGHRSVSWYQQTPGQGLQFLFEYFSETQRNKGNFPGRFSGRQFSNSRSEMNVSTLELGDSALYLCASSSDGQGNQPQHFGDGTRLSIL.

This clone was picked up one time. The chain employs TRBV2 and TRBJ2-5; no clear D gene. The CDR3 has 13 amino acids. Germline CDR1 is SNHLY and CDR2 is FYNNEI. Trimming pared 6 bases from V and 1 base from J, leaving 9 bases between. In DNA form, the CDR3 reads TGTGCCAGCAGCGGAGAATTCCAAGAGACCCAGTACTTC. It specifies CASSGEFQETQYF.